One sample yielded the 20 T cell receptor beta chains listed below, sequenced in a study of T cell responses to AZD1222 COVID-19 vaccine. The repertoire was sequenced with immunoSEQ multiplex PCR; TCRdb's copy has only in-frame clones and lacks some. The table includes some 120,000 clones, 88% detected once. The sequences come from peripheral blood, collected on day 0 of AZD1222 vaccination. Every receptor here comes from an adult in good health.

This rearrangement joins TRBV6-5 to TRBJ2-1, with 9 bases that match TRBD2. CDR1 is MNHEY, CDR2 SVGAGI, per germline. This CDR3 spans 16 amino acids. The V segment lost 1 base and the J segment 8 bases; nucleotides outside the gene matches: 9. For the CDR3, the DNA is TGTGCCAGCAGTTACTATCATAGCGGGAGATCCTATGAGCAGTTCTTC. The encoded protein is CASSYYHSGRSYEQFF.

The rearrangement links TRBV28 to TRBJ2-1; no clear D. Germline CDR1 is MDHEN and CDR2 is SYDVKM. This CDR3 spans 13 amino acids. Trimming stripped 2 bases from V and 4 bases from J, with 6 bases between. The CDR3 sequence is CASSLTVYNEQFF. The CDR3 DNA reads as TGTGCCAGCAGTTTAACAGTATACAATGAGCAGTTCTTC.

The CDR3 DNA follows: TGTGCCAGCAGTTTATCGTTTGGAAACACCATATATTTT. Residues: CASSLSFGNTIYF. The chain uses TRBV27 and TRBJ1-3; the D is unclear. Trimming pared 0 bases from V and 3 bases from J, leaving 3 bases between. CDR1 and CDR2 from the germline V gene are MNHEY and SMNVEV (reference sequence). CDR3 size: 13 residues.

This clone was counted a few times. The rearrangement links TRBV5-6 to TRBJ2-7; a weak D match, TRBD1 (5 bases). The germline V and J ends were trimmed by 4 bases and 2 bases, with 13 bases remaining between them. CDR1 is SGHDT and CDR2 is YYEEEE in the germline V gene. This CDR3 comprises 14 residues. CDR3 nucleotides: TGTGCCAGCAGCCTGGCAGGGATTACCTACGAGCAGTACTTC. It translates to CASSLAGITYEQYF. Using reference TRBV5-6 and TRBJ2-7 for the parts outside the CDR3, the full variable domain is DAGVTQSPTHLIKTRGQQVTLRCSPKSGHDTVSWYQQALGQGPQFIFQYYEEEERQRGNFPDRFSGHQFPNYSSELNVNALLLGDSALYLCASSLAGITYEQYFGPGTRLTVT.

The CDR3 region is CASSLAIEAPEAFF. DNA of the CDR3: TGTGCCAGCAGCTTGGCCATCGAGGCCCCCGAAGCTTTCTTT. V usage is TRBV5-4 and J usage is TRBJ1-1; D not resolved. This CDR3 region has 14 residues. The germline V and J ends were trimmed by 0 bases and 8 bases, with 14 bases remaining between them. CDR1 SGHNT and CDR2 YYREEE come from the germline V gene (reference sequence).

The chain joins TRBV21-1 to TRBJ1-1; no check of the table's D call, TRBD1, against the DNA was made. TRBV21-1 represents a pseudogene. CDR3 size: 13 residues. The CDR3 spells CASPDRVNTEAFF. The CDR3 DNA reads TGTGCCAGTCCGGACAGGGTGAACACTGAAGCTTTCTTT.

The V gene is TRBV4-2, the J gene TRBJ2-1, with TRBD1 matching 7 bases. Losses at the gene ends were 4 bases for V and 2 bases for J; bases not matched to a gene: 17. The length of the CDR3 is 19 residues. Germline CDR1 is LGHNA and CDR2 is YNFKEQ. CDR3 DNA: TGTGCCAGCAGCCTAAGATCCCAAGGGGGCGCTTTCCCCTACAATGAGCAGTTCTTC. As protein: CASSLRSQGGAFPYNEQFF.

On this clone itself: The same CDR3 can be traced to other DNA sequences in this sample. The rearrangement uses TRBV4-1 and TRBJ1-1, with 10 bases fitting TRBD1. V shed 0 bases and J 4 bases; nucleotides not matched to a gene: 2. CDR1 is MGHRA and CDR2 is YSYEKL in the germline V gene. The CDR3 has 15 amino acids. The CDR3 DNA follows: TGCGCCAGCAGCCAAGATGGACAGGGGGTCACTGAAGCTTTCTTT. It yields the protein CASSQDGQGVTEAFF.

The chain combines TRBV5-6 with TRBJ1-2; TRBD1 is a possible D gene (5 bases). The V gene lost 6 bases and the J gene lost 6 bases, with 12 bases spanning the gap. Germline lookup yields CDR1 SGHDT and CDR2 YYEEEE. The CDR3 has 12 amino acids. The CDR3 here is CASKFLTDGYTF. The CDR3 DNA reads TGTGCCAGCAAGTTTTTGACAGATGGCTACACCTTC.

The chain has TRBV1 and TRBJ2-1; the table's D gene call, TRBD1, was not cross checked with the DNA. TRBV1 is classified as a pseudogene. This CDR3 region has 15 residues. CDR3 nucleotides: TGCACCAGCAGCCAGGGACAGAGCTCCTACAATGAGCAGTTCTTC. Protein product: CTSSQGQSSYNEQFF.

The gene calls are TRBV30 and TRBJ1-3, with TRBD1 identical over 7 bases. Trimming took 3 bases from V and 2 from J; bases not matched to a gene: 4. The CDR3 is 14 amino acids. In germline, CDR1 is GTSNPN, CDR2 SVGIG (reference sequence). The chain's CDR3 is CAWSLGQTGNTIYF. As DNA, the CDR3 is TGTGCCTGGAGCTTGGGACAGACTGGAAACACCATATATTTT.

The CDR3 sequence: CASSLNPYEQYF. Written as DNA, the CDR3 is TGTGCCAGCAGCTTAAATCCCTACGAGCAGTACTTC. The V and J genes are TRBV11-3 and TRBJ2-7; D is ambiguous. Germline CDR1 SGHNT, CDR2 YENEEA. The CDR3 has 12 residues. The V end lost 2 bases, the J end lost 2 bases, and 4 bases lay between the germline ends.

The rearrangement uses TRBV9 and TRBJ2-2, with 8 bases aligning to TRBD1. Germline V gives CDR1 SGDLS, CDR2 YYNGEE. Trimming cost V 0 bases and J 1 base; bases outside gene matches: 5. CDR3 length: 17 residues. The CDR3 nucleotides are TGTGCCAGCAGCGTAGGAGGCGGGACAGGGAACACCGGGGAGCTGTTTTTT. Protein: CASSVGGGTGNTGELFF.

This rearrangement joins TRBV19 to TRBJ1-5, with 10 bases fitting TRBD1. Germline-derived CDR1 and CDR2 are LNHDA and SQIVND (reference sequence). V dropped 8 bases and J dropped 6; count of bases not matched to a gene: 4. This CDR3 region has 13 residues. CDR3 DNA sequence: TGTGCCAGTGCCGGGACAGGGGTTCAGCCCCAGCATTTT. It is translated as CASAGTGVQPQHF.

This clone was seen a handful of times. The chain has TRBV29-1 and TRBJ1-6; D remains unclear. Trimming took off 7 bases at V and 9 bases at J, with 10 bases between the two ends. The CDR3 sequence is 11 residues long. Per the germline V gene, CDR1 is SQVTM and CDR2 is ANQGSEA. CDR3 coding DNA: TGCAGCGACATATTAGGTTCACCCCTCCACTTT. Translating gives CSDILGSPLHF.

This clone was observed a few times. The chain carries TRBV7-9 and TRBJ1-2; D may be TRBD1 (5 bases). Germline values: CDR1 SEHNR, CDR2 FQNEAQ (reference sequence). Trimming shortened V by 5 bases and J by 4 bases, and 17 bases separated the two germline ends. The CDR3 runs to 15 residues. CDR3 in amino acids: CASSHWDRSLYGYTF. The CDR3 coding sequence is TGTGCCAGCAGCCACTGGGACCGGTCCCTCTATGGCTACACCTTC.

The chain joins TRBV7-7 to TRBJ2-1; a possible D gene is TRBD1 (7 bases). CDR1 SSHAT and CDR2 FNYEAQ come from the germline V gene (reference sequence). V gave up 4 bases and J gave up 7 bases, with 20 bases separating them. This CDR3 has 16 residues. Written as DNA, the CDR3 is TGTGCCAGCAGCTGGAGGGACAGAGGCTTGGTGAATGAGCAGTTCTTC. This sequence encodes CASSWRDRGLVNEQFF.

The chain is built from TRBV4-3 and TRBJ2-3, with 12 positions matching TRBD2. The CDR3 is 19 residues long. The trim removed 5 bases at V and 0 bases at J, leaving 12 bases unmatched. The germline V gene has CDR1 LGHNA and CDR2 YSLEER. The DNA of the CDR3 is TGCGCCAGCAGCTCTTCCCCGGGGACTAGCGGGCGAAGCACAGATACGCAGTATTTT. Its translation: CASSSSPGTSGRSTDTQYF.

The CDR3 coding sequence is TGTGCCAGCAGCAATGTTGGTGAAGCTTTCTTT. It yields the protein CASSNVGEAFF. V and J are TRBV2 and TRBJ1-1; D not resolved. Germline V gives CDR1 SNHLY, CDR2 FYNNEI. V shed 6 bases and J shed 7 bases, with 9 bases lying between them. The CDR3 contains 11 residues.

Only a few counts were recorded for this clone. V is TRBV28 and J is TRBJ1-1; D unclear. V lost 2 bases and J 5 bases, leaving 9 bases between the germline ends. Germline loops: CDR1 MDHEN, CDR2 SYDVKM. The CDR3 loop spans 13 amino acids. In DNA, the CDR3 is TGTGCCAGCAGTTTAGTAGGGAGGACTGAAGCTTTCTTT. Encoded protein: CASSLVGRTEAFF.